The TCR beta chain under discussion was sequenced for a study of cytomegalovirus exposure and HLA in healthy donors (dated by TCRdb to about 2017). Notes on the research overall: According to an earlier analysis of 450 to 650 of the donors, 150 million to 200 million T cells yielded roughly 110 million unique TCR beta sequences and approximately 280 Gb of sequence data. Donor age, sex, ethnicity and CMV serostatus were collected together with the repertoire data. A later genetic analysis used genome-wide SNP genotypes for about 65% of the 666 donors, treating that subset as a discovery cohort. The study was designed to test whether signatures of past pathogen exposure could be identified by cataloging public T cell receptors. An earlier analysis of roughly 600 of the donors used high-throughput TCR beta sequencing to judge whether each TCR beta V gene segment behaved as functional or pseudogenic. Typing coverage differed by locus: A, B, C, DRB1 and DQB1 were typed in about 620-640 donors, DQA1 in about 500, DPA1 in 600 to 610, and DPB1 in 450 to 480. Roughly 300 gigabases of sequencing data and approximately 80 million unique TCR sequences were included in an early release covering roughly 600 HLA-typed donors. Rather than using new phenotypic data, the later analysis identified candidate immune exposures from TCR beta sequences and from how often those sequences occurred across donors. The study used immunosequencing to profile the T cell repertoires of 666 subjects and linked those repertoires to cytomegalovirus serostatus. HLA typing covered class I and class II loci at four-digit resolution. Along with the roughly 710-subject first cohort, a separate validation cohort of over 90 different subjects was used. In a later analysis, previously published TCR beta repertoires from 666 donors were re-analyzed and high-resolution HLA genotyping was added so that TCR occurrence patterns could be studied. Among over 350 genotyped donors of the cohort, an average of about 240,000 unique TCR beta nucleotide sequences were sequenced per donor, around 20% of them non-productive. Every repertoire in the discovery cohort had been generated on one and the same sequencing platform. Four to six DR-DQ haplotypes were handled as single units for association and clustering, since linkage in the cohort was strong. The study combined high-throughput TCR immunosequencing, statistical association of individual TCRs with disease status, and machine learning to predict cytomegalovirus infection status. The genetic ancestry cluster associated with self-reported Caucasian donors included roughly 84% of the roughly 390 genotyped donors. What the work shows at the level of the full study, not this receptor alone: Most TCR sequences were seen in very few donors, while some public TCRs were found in many individuals. Because counts were too low, seventeen rarely observed V segments, including chromosome 9 orphons, were excluded from the earlier analysis of several hundred of the donors. The study gave a list of 150 to 200 TCR beta chains associated with cytomegalovirus. When HLA alleles, especially DR and DQ, strongly co-occurred, attributing TCR associations to individual alleles was difficult. In a later analysis, TCR association rates were found to vary across HLA loci, with the most associated TCRs seen for DRB1 alleles and the fewest for HLA-C alleles. Because some donors lacked HLA typing at each locus, the association tests relied only on the typed subset. Correlated functional status among segregating V segments might reflect linkage disequilibrium, but an unknown experimental factor could not be ruled out. The authors suggested that the approach could potentially be extended to other disease states and immunological phenotypes. A further reported finding was that TCR beta sequences accurately predicted the HLA-A and HLA-B alleles for most subjects in the first cohort. Compared with equally common non-associated chains, HLA-associated TCR beta chains in a later analysis were more clonally expanded and had lower generation probabilities. The cohort was sequenced for TCR beta chains only, and without alpha or paired-chain data the features that could be detected were limited. The classifier was reported to diagnose cytomegalovirus status with high specificity and sensitivity in both the original and validation cohorts. A later genetic analysis associated a missense DCLRE1C variant with V-gene and J-gene trimming of TCR beta chains, and an independent cohort replicated the association. Specific HLA alleles were associated with roughly 16,000 TCR beta sequences at a false discovery rate of 0.05 in a later analysis. The 87-base-pair reads could not distinguish some IMGT-functional V segments, including TRBV6-2 and TRBV6-3, so those segments were excluded. Roughly uniform sequencing depth across donors was assumed in presence/absence analyses, although this assumption may not hold. According to a later analysis, parvovirus B19, influenza, CMV and Epstein-Barr virus appeared linked to several top co-occurrence clusters. A group of highly shared sequence variants was considered likely to be a technical artifact of the sequencing pipeline. In an earlier analysis of some 500 of the donors, most TCR beta V segments were observed in productive rearrangements about 90% or about 30% of the time, broadly matching IMGT annotations. Compared with the approximately 600-donor mean, donors in an Asian-associated ancestry cluster had fewer N-insertions in productive TCRs, according to a later genetic analysis. A later analysis found that most CMV-associated TCR beta chains appeared HLA-restricted, with HLA associations seemingly driven largely by CMV exposure. In vitro tests confirmed that a few of the cytomegalovirus-associated TCR beta chains recognize cytomegalovirus antigens. For the cohort, immune exposure information was limited to CMV serostatus.

As to this clone: Its cognate antigen has yet to be identified. Base qualities were left out, and no much larger clone turns up one base away.

CDR1 and CDR2 (LNHDA, SQIVND) derive from the germline V gene (reference sequence). The junction shows trimming of 3 bases on V and 0 bases on J, plus 23 bases between the germline ends. From cysteine to phenylalanine, the CDR3 is 19 amino acids long. Of all the DNA, just the CDR3 is kept, 57 bases in frame from base 1. The cohort comprised several hundred healthy bone marrow donors. At the time of sampling, all cohort members were nominally healthy, though unrecorded immune exposures were likely present. The donor tested CMV seropositive, placing the donor among the 250 to 300 seropositive members of the cohort. Each donor provided a peripheral blood sample, and peripheral blood mononuclear cells were used for TCR beta sequencing. The Qiagen DNeasy Blood Extraction Kit was used to extract genomic DNA from the blood cell samples. The library was obtained by the immunoSEQ multiplex PCR assay. For the multiplex PCR, a mixture combining 60 forward primers for TCR Vbeta segments and 13 reverse primers for TCR Jbeta segments was used. The CDR3 region of rearranged TCR beta genes was amplified from genomic DNA with a multiplex PCR assay. The amplified TCR beta libraries were sequenced on the Illumina HiSeq System as 87-base-pair reads. Under the source paper's analysis protocol: A later analysis tallied 80 million to 95 million unique TCR beta chains across the roughly 610 repertoires, and roughly 11 million of those chains were shared by two or more donors. To remove PCR and sequencing errors, raw reads were error-corrected and collapsed into unique sequences using a nearest-neighbor algorithm that merged closely related sequences. To assign V, D and J gene segments, CDR3 sequences were aligned to IMGT reference sequences. For a sequence to be retained, a match of at least six nucleotides to both a V gene segment and a J gene segment was required. Rearrangements were called productive when the CDR3 lacked stop codons and stayed in frame with V and J; all others were non-productive. Following IMGT convention, CDR3 was defined as the stretch from the second conserved V-encoded cysteine up to the conserved J-encoded phenylalanine. In an earlier analysis of around 600 of the donors, sequences lacking an unambiguous match to a single V gene segment were excluded. An earlier analysis of over 450 of the donors classified V segments as functional when productive rearrangements were above 56.7% and as segregating when the standard deviation between donors was above 5%. A statistical classification framework was developed to diagnose cytomegalovirus status using the catalog of TCR beta chain sequences. In a later analysis, V and J genes were assigned by comparing TCR nucleotide sequences against IMGT/GENE-DB human TR gene sequences. Using the TCRdist pipeline, a later analysis assigned CDR3 sequences along with most-parsimonious VDJ recombination scenarios. In a later analysis, each TCR beta chain was defined by its CDR3 amino acid sequence together with its V-gene family, and reads without a unique V-gene family were excluded. A later analysis removed 450 to 600 highly shared, low-generation-probability nucleotide sequences to deal with suspected cross-contamination and a sequencing artifact. For each public chain, a later analysis derived a clonal expansion index from normalized ranks of inferred template counts within each repertoire. In a later analysis, generation probabilities were computed with a VDJ recombination model fitted to out-of-frame rearrangements, and the resulting probabilities were checked against IGoR. A later analysis scored TCR-TCR, TCR-HLA and TCR-CMV co-occurrence with hypergeometric tests, applying a repertoire-size bias correction to TCR pairs. False discovery rates were estimated in a later analysis by permuting HLA or CMV assignments 20 times. A later analysis grouped co-occurring TCRs with DBSCAN, adding TCRdist sequence similarity when clustering within HLA-allele-positive subsets. Repertoires with fewer than 30,000 or more than 120,000 public chains, plus five repertoires with anomalous nucleotide sharing, were excluded from co-occurrence clustering. Held by TCRdb, this immuneACCESS table contains in-frame sequences only and omits some clones. Under half of the omission traces to an unresolved V gene where checked; the cause of the rest is unknown. V and J calls and clone size are given by that table; D and trimming were obtained from the DNA. This sample is represented by 150,000 to 200,000 clones; roughly 88% of them were singletons. The biggest ten clones account for almost 9.5% of the sample.

The chain couples TRBV19 to TRBJ1-1; matching of 5 bases hints at TRBD1 as the D gene. The specimen was PBMCs. The receptor's source is a man between 18 and 35 years old in good health and CMV-seropositive. For the CDR3, the sequence is CASSIIGGGSSKMNTEAFF. The bases read TGTGCCAGTAGTATCATCGGGGGGGGATCGTCTAAGATGAACACTGAAGCTTTCTTT.